Each of the 10 T cell receptor beta chains below was sequenced from the same sample in a study of identical twins. TCRdb analysed the 5' RACE reads with MiXCR anew, one entry per CDR3 protein. In the table there are around 240,000 distinct CDR3 sequences, more than 9% of which are singletons. What was sequenced was memory T cells sorted from blood. Receptors were obtained from a man in his forties or fifties in good health.

The chain employs TRBV20-1 and TRBJ2-4; 7 bases are a match to TRBD1. The CDR3 consists of 16 residues. From germline, CDR1 is DFQATT and CDR2 SNEGSKA (reference sequence). V lost 1 base and J lost 1; bases outside the gene matches: 7. The CDR3 reads CSARATGKTAKNIQYF. CDR3 coding DNA: TGCAGTGCTAGAGCGACAGGGAAAACGGCCAAAAACATTCAGTACTTC.

This sequence joins TRBV28 and TRBJ1-2, with D unclear. CDR3 length: 14 residues. CDR1 is MDHEN and CDR2 is SYDVKM in the germline V gene. V was clipped by 1 base and J by 2 bases, with 8 bases between them. The CDR3 sequence is CASSLSAGNYGYTF. The CDR3 DNA reads TGTGCCAGCAGTTTATCTGCGGGAAACTATGGCTACACCTTC.

This clonotype appeared a few times. The rearrangement uses TRBV7-2 and TRBJ2-3; tentatively, D is TRBD2 (6 bases). The CDR3 length is 15 residues. The V gene's germline CDR1 is SGHTA and CDR2 FQGNSA. V lost 3 bases and J 0 bases, leaving 10 bases between the germline ends. CDR3 coding DNA: TGTGCCAGCAGCTTGGGACTCCCTAGCACAGATACGCAGTATTTT. Its translation: CASSLGLPSTDTQYF.

This clonotype was detected only a few times. The chain has TRBV3-1 and TRBJ2-6, with 11 bases matching TRBD1. The V gene's germline CDR1 is LGHDT and CDR2 YNNKEL (reference sequence). The V gene end was trimmed by 0 bases and the J gene end by 2 bases; junction bases not matched to a gene: 6. The CDR3 spans 19 residues. CDR3 nucleotides: TGTGCCAGCAGCCAAGACCGGACAGGGGGCAAGGCTGGGGCCAACGTCCTGACTTTC. Translated, it gives CASSQDRTGGKAGANVLTF. Full variable domain (remainder filled in from reference TRBV3-1 and TRBJ2-6): DTAVSQTPKYLVTQMGNDKSIKCEQNLGHDTMYWYKQDSKKFLKIMFSYNNKELIINETVPNRFSPKSPDKAHLNLHINSLELGDSAVYFCASSQDRTGGKAGANVLTFGAGSRLTVL.

Ten or more counts support this clonotype. The chain employs TRBV10-2 and TRBJ2-7; 7 positions match TRBD1. The CDR3 length is 14 residues. CDR1 is WSHSY and CDR2 is SAAADI in the germline V gene. After removal of 6 bases from V and 3 bases from J, the junction contained 8 bases not matched to a gene. The CDR3, as DNA: TGCGCCAGCAGGGAGACAGGGTCCCGCTACGAGCAGTACTTC. This translates into CASRETGSRYEQYF.

This clonotype was picked up many times. This rearrangement joins TRBV5-1 to TRBJ2-3; TRBD2 matches 7 bases. CDR3 length: 15 residues. CDR1 and CDR2 from the germline V gene are SGHRS and YFSETQ. The ends lost 4 bases at V and 0 bases at J; junction bases unmatched: 5. The CDR3: CASSILAESTDTQYF. In nucleotides, the CDR3 is TGCGCCAGCAGCATTCTAGCGGAAAGCACAGATACGCAGTATTTT.

The chain employs TRBV24-1 and TRBJ2-3; 12 bases agree with TRBD2. Unmatched junction bases numbered 4, after V lost 7 bases and J lost 0 bases. CDR3 size: 16 residues. Germline-derived CDR1 and CDR2 are KGHDR and SFDVKD. The CDR3 DNA reads TGTGCCACCAGCTATACTAGCGGGAGGAGCACAGATACGCAGTATTTT. It specifies CATSYTSGRSTDTQYF.

The sample holds a few counts of this clonotype. The chain couples TRBV4-2 to TRBJ2-3, with 12 bases fitting TRBD2. This CDR3 has 17 amino acids. Germline lookup yields CDR1 LGHNA and CDR2 YNFKEQ. After removal of 4 bases from V and 1 base from J, the junction contained 6 bases not matched to a gene. For the CDR3, the DNA is TGTGCCAGCAGCCTGCAATGGACTAGCGGGGGCACAGATACGCAGTATTTT. It is translated as CASSLQWTSGGTDTQYF.

The CDR3 coding sequence is TGCAGTGCTAGCCTGGAGGGAACAGGGGGCTCCCTTAATGAGCAGTTCTTC. It encodes CSASLEGTGGSLNEQFF. V is TRBV20-1 and J is TRBJ2-1; 9 nucleotides match TRBD1. This CDR3 is built from 17 residues. V shed 3 bases and J 7 bases; nucleotides not matched to a gene: 16. Germline loops: CDR1 DFQATT, CDR2 SNEGSKA (reference sequence).

This clonotype was observed at least ten times. This sequence joins TRBV5-1 and TRBJ2-5; D possibly corresponds to TRBD2 (6 bases). Looked up from germline, CDR1 is SGHRS and CDR2 is YFSETQ. The V and J ends lost 4 bases and 5 bases respectively, with 12 bases between them. The CDR3 is 13 residues long. CDR3 residues: CASSPGTGETQYF. The CDR3 region has the DNA TGCGCCAGCAGCCCCGGGACTGGCGAGACCCAGTACTTC.